This T cell receptor (beta chain) was documented in a study of T-cell reconstitution after alpha-beta-depleted transplantation in children (TCRdb year 2016). Notes on the research overall: The study quantitatively tracked T-cell immune reconstitution after TCRalphabeta/CD19-depleted allogeneic hematopoietic cell transplantation in children using TCR repertoire profiling. What the study reported, not specific to this receptor: The apparently early alphabetaT-cell count recovery about two months after transplant was reportedly dependent on only several hundred rapidly expanded clones derived from non-depleted graft cells. In some patients, the high TCRbeta diversity seen at day 60 was put down to recipient T cells and intrathymic progenitors that had survived conditioning. Hyperexpanded clone frequencies declined over subsequent months; after one year, T-cell counts and TCRbeta diversity were mostly attributed to newly produced T cells.

As regards this clonotype: It lacks a known antigen. No per-base quality is available; no much larger clone lies one base away.

The treatment or condition label, read with the paper, signifies: allogeneic hematopoietic cell transplantation with graft depleted of TCRalphabeta T cells and CD19 B cells. The children who served as transplant recipients had been given grafts of TCRalphabeta/CD19-depleted allogeneic hematopoietic cells. Taken from the germline V gene, the CDR1 and CDR2 loops are MDHEN and SYDVKM. Trimming takes 4 bases from V and 2 bases from J, and the germline ends sit 12 bases apart. The CDR3 measures 14 amino acids from cysteine to phenylalanine. The CDR3 DNA has 42 bases and is translated from base 1. Receptors were amplified or captured by PCR. Instrument used: Illumina HiSeq 2500. TCR library preparation used molecular barcoding, with unique molecular identifiers applied to normalize quantification of the TCRbeta repertoire. TCRdb itself trimmed the public reads at Q25 with fastp, ran MiXCR and retained productive beta chains. Identical CDR3 protein sequences are pooled into one entry, listed with their most common genes and DNA. This sample has 610,000 or so distinct CDR3 sequences in its table, and over 25% of those were observed once. The leading ten clones occupy around a third of the sample.

The sequence joins TRBV28 to TRBJ2-7, with an unclear D gene assignment. The sample in question was PBMCs, obtained before TCRalphabeta/CD19-depleted stem cell transplant. The TCR comes from a boy in the first two years of life with Wiskott-Aldrich syndrome, due to receive a stem cell transplant. This receptor has the CDR3 CASSSQTGAYEQYF. The nucleotide sequence reads TGTGCCAGCAGTTCCCAGACTGGAGCCTACGAGCAGTACTTC.